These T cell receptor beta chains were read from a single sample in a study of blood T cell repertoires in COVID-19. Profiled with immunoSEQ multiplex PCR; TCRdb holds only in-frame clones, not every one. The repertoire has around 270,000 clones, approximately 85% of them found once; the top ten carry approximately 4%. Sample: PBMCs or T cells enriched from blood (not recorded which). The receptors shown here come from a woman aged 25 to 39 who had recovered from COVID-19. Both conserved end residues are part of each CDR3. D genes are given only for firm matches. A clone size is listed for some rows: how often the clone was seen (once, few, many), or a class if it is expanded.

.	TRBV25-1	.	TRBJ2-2	CASSETQMTGELFF	TGTGCCAGCAGTGAAACTCAAATGACCGGGGAGCTGTTTTTT
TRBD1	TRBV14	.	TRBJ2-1	CASSQKLGQGGYNEQFF	TGTGCCAGCAGCCAAAAACTAGGACAGGGAGGATACAATGAGCAGTTCTTC
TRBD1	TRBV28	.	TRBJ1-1	CASSLRGRNTEAFF	TGTGCCAGCAGTTTGAGGGGGCGGAACACTGAAGCTTTCTTT
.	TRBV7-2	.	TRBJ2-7	CASSLNSLSSYEQYF	TGTGCCAGCAGCTTAAACAGCCTCTCCTCCTACGAGCAGTACTTC
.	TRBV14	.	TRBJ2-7	CASRSGTGTHEQYF	TGTGCCAGCCGCTCAGGAACAGGGACGCACGAGCAGTACTTC
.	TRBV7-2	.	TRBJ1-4	CASSLVSAANEKLFF	TGTGCCAGCAGCTTAGTATCCGCGGCTAATGAAAAACTGTTTTTT
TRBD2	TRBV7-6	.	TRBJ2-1	CASSLAFRASGRRDSYNEQFF	TGTGCCAGCAGCTTAGCATTTAGGGCTAGCGGGAGAAGGGACTCCTACAATGAGCAGTTCTTC
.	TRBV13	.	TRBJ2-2	CASSHTSGGELFF	TGTGCCAGCAGCCATACATCGGGCGGGGAGCTGTTTTTT
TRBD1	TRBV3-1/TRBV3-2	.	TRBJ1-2	CASRPGQGASYTF	TGTGCCAGCAGACCTGGACAGGGGGCGAGCTACACCTTC
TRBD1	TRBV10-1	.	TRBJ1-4	CASSPGQGLPNEKLFF	TGCGCCAGCAGTCCGGGACAGGGACTTCCTAATGAAAAACTGTTTTTT
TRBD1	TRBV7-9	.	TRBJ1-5	CASSWDSGNNQPQHF	TGTGCCAGCAGCTGGGACAGCGGTAACAATCAGCCCCAGCATTTT
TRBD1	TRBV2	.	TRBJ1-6	CASSRSGVRGRSYNSPLHF	TGTGCCAGCAGTAGATCCGGCGTCAGGGGGCGCTCCTATAATTCACCCCTCCACTTT
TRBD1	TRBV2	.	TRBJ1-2	CASARGNYGYTF	TGTGCCAGCGCCAGGGGGAACTATGGCTACACCTTC
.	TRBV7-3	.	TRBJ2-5	CASSLTPGPEETQYF	TGTGCCAGCAGCTTAACGCCCGGCCCGGAGGAGACCCAGTACTTC
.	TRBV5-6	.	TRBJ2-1	CASSWALLSYNEQFF	TGTGCCAGCAGCTGGGCCCTACTCTCCTACAATGAGCAGTTCTTC
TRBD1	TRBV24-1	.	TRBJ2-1	CATSDPGTGSYNEQFF	TGTGCCACCAGTGACCCCGGGACAGGGTCCTACAATGAGCAGTTCTTC
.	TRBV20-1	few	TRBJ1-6	CSASGAMGSSTPEISPLHF	TGCAGTGCTAGTGGGGCTATGGGGAGTTCAACACCGGAAATTTCACCCCTCCACTTT
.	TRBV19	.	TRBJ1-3	CASSTRILSGNTIYF	TGTGCCAGTAGTACCAGGATCCTCTCTGGAAACACCATATATTTT
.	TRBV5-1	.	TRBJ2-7	CASSLFPRTPEMHYEQYF	TGCGCCAGCAGCTTGTTCCCCCGTACCCCAGAAATGCACTACGAGCAGTACTTC
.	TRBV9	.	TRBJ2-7	CASSLGASGYEQYF	TGTGCCAGCAGCCTGGGGGCTAGCGGCTACGAGCAGTACTTC
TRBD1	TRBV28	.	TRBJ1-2	CASSFSWTGINYGYTF	TGTGCCAGCAGTTTCAGTTGGACAGGGATCAACTATGGCTACACCTTC
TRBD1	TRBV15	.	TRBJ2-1	CATSTRDRDYNEQFF	TGTGCCACCAGCACACGGGACAGGGATTACAATGAGCAGTTCTTC
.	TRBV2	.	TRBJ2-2	CAIQGQSGELFF	TGTGCCATCCAGGGGCAGAGCGGGGAGCTGTTTTTT
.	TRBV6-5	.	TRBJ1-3	CASRQESSGNTIYF	TGTGCCAGCCGACAGGAGAGCTCTGGAAACACCATATATTTT
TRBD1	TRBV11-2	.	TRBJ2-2	CASSPDRAGTGELFF	TGTGCCAGCAGCCCTGACAGGGCGGGCACCGGGGAGCTGTTTTTT
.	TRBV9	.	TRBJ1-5	CASSVDGSNQPQHF	TGTGCCAGCAGCGTAGACGGGAGCAATCAGCCCCAGCATTTT
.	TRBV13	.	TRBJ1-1	CASSLIGGEAFF	TGTGCCAGCAGCTTGATCGGAGGTGAAGCTTTCTTT
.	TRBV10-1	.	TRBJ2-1	CASSGGSSSYNEQFF	TGCGCCAGCAGTGGAGGTTCGTCCTCCTACAATGAGCAGTTCTTC
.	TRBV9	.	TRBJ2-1	CAGRTPEQFF	TGTGCCGGACGGACACCAGAGCAGTTCTTC
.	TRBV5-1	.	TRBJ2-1	CASSFSGTYNEQFF	TGCGCCAGCAGCTTTTCAGGAACCTACAATGAGCAGTTCTTC
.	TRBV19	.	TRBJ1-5	CASNPTEGTYSNQPQHF	TGTGCCAGTAATCCGACAGAAGGAACCTATAGCAATCAGCCCCAGCATTTT